This T cell receptor (beta chain) is drawn from a study of T-cell reconstitution after alpha-beta-depleted transplantation in children. General observations from the study: T-cell counts and diversity at one year following transplant were attributed mainly to newly produced T cells.

Unique molecular identifiers were used to barcode this TCRbeta library. Each CDR3 protein is one row after TCRdb ran MiXCR on the PCR reads. The repertoire holds some 600,000 distinct CDR3 sequences, with 13% as singletons. This clonotype came up a few times. Its antigen is unknown. Source: PBMCs, mostly from graft donor cells, taken 360 days after TCRalphabeta/CD19-depleted stem cell transplant. The receptor's source is a male patient under 18 who had a stem cell transplant for acute myeloid leukemia, so the T cells may come from the graft donor.

The CDR3 region is CASSQTSGNTDTQYF. The CDR3 DNA reads TGCGCCAGCAGCCAAACTAGCGGAAACACAGATACGCAGTATTTT. V is TRBV4-3 and J is TRBJ2-3; 8 bases fit TRBD2. J gave up 2 bases and V 2 bases, and 3 bases lay outside the gene matches. This CDR3 contains 15 residues. Per germline, CDR1 LGHNA and CDR2 YSLEER.